This paragraph reports one T cell receptor beta chain. The antigen is not known. The CDR3 contains 16 residues. J was trimmed by 1 base and V by 3 bases; bases with no gene match: 5. CDR1 and CDR2 (germline): SGDLS, YYNGEE. These data come from a study of cytomegalovirus exposure and HLA in healthy donors. Across the study: In an early release, HLA-typed donors contributed tens of millions of unique TCR sequences.

PCR was performed using 60 Vbeta and 13 Jbeta primers. Clones were read by immunoSEQ multiplex PCR, and TCRdb kept only the in-frame ones, dropping some. Of 85,000 to 110,000 clones in the sample, 75% to 85% were seen once. Regarding the study as a whole: The study had only CMV serostatus as immune exposure information. Most TCR beta V segments were productive about 90% or about 30% of the time in an earlier analysis. Clonal expansion, a later analysis showed, was greater in HLA-associated TCR beta chains than in equally common others.

Sequencing used PBMCs. The clonotype comes from a woman younger than 35 in good health and CMV-seropositive. The chain carries TRBV9 and TRBJ2-2; TRBD1 aligns across 8 bases. The chain's CDR3 is CASSDPGGKNTGELFF. The CDR3 coding sequence is TGTGCCAGCAGCGACCCAGGGGGCAAGAACACCGGGGAGCTGTTTTTT.